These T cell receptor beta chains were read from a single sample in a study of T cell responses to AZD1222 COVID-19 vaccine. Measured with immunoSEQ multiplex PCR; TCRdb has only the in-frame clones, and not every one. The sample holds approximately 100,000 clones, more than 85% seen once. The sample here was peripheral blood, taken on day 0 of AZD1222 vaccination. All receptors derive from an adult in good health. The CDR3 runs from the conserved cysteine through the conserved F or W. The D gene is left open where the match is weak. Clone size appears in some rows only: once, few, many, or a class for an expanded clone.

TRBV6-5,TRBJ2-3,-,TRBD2,CASSYGSGSRDTQYF,TGTGCCAGCAGTTACGGCAGCGGGAGTAGGGATACGCAGTATTTT
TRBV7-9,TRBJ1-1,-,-,CASSYQTGLNTEAFF,TGTGCCAGCAGCTACCAGACAGGACTGAACACTGAAGCTTTCTTT
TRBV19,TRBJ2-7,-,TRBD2,CASTPVGGNEQYF,TGTGCCAGTACTCCCGTGGGGGGGAACGAGCAGTACTTC
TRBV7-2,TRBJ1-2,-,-,CASSLDGGAGYGYTF,TGTGCCAGCAGCTTAGATGGTGGTGCAGGGTATGGCTACACCTTC
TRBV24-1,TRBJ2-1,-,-,CATSAGDGGDEQFF,TGTGCCACCAGTGCCGGGGACGGAGGCGATGAGCAGTTCTTC
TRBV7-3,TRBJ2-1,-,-,CASAGRDGNEQFF,TGTGCCAGCGCGGGGCGGGACGGGAATGAGCAGTTCTTC
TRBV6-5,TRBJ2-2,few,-,CASSYVPTGNTGELFF,TGTGCCAGCAGTTACGTCCCAACAGGGAACACCGGGGAGCTGTTTTTT
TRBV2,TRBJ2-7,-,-,CASSGVWEQYF,TGTGCCAGCTCCGGGGTGTGGGAGCAGTACTTC
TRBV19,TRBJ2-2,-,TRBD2,CASSPRGQLAGVNTGELFF,TGTGCCAGTAGTCCCCGGGGCCAACTAGCGGGAGTAAACACCGGGGAGCTGTTTTTT
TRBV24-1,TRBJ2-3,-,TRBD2,CATSTSGRGTDTQYF,TGTGCCACCAGCACTAGCGGGAGAGGAACAGATACGCAGTATTTT
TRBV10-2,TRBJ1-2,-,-,CASSESVRYYGYTF,TGCGCCAGCAGTGAGTCAGTGAGATACTATGGCTACACCTTC
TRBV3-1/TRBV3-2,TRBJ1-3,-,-,CASSQYRGFSSGNTIYF,TGTGCCAGCAGCCAATATCGGGGATTTAGCTCTGGAAACACCATATATTTT
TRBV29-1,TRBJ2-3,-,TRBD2,CSVNPSGKGDTQYF,TGCAGCGTTAACCCTAGCGGGAAGGGAGATACGCAGTATTTT
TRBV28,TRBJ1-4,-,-,CASSSSAGGEKLFF,TGTGCCAGCAGTTCTAGCGCTGGCGGTGAAAAACTGTTTTTT
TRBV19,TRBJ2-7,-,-,CASSIVTGSYEQYF,TGTGCCAGTAGTATAGTAACAGGTTCCTACGAGCAGTACTTC
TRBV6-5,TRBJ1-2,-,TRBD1,CASSYRGPNYGYTF,TGTGCCAGCAGTTACAGGGGGCCTAACTATGGCTACACCTTC
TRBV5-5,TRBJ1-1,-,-,CASRVEGQGGTEAFF,TGTGCCAGCAGGGTGGAGGGGCAGGGCGGCACTGAAGCTTTCTTT
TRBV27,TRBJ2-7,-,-,CASRWTYEHEQYF,TGTGCCAGCAGATGGACCTATGAACACGAGCAGTACTTC
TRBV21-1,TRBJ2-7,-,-,CASKEGSSYEQYF,TGTGCCAGCAAGGAAGGAAGCTCCTACGAGCAGTACTTC
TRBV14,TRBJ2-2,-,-,CASSQGVPGELFF,TGTGCCAGCAGCCAAGGTGTTCCCGGGGAGCTGTTTTTT
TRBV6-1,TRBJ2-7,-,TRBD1,CASSEQGQGFYEQYF,TGTGCCAGCAGTGAGCAAGGACAGGGATTCTACGAGCAGTACTTC
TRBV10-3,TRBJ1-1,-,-,CAISPGNTEAFF,TGTGCCATCAGTCCAGGGAACACTGAAGCTTTCTTT
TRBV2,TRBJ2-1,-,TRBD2,CASTEGRLAVNNEQFF,TGTGCCAGCACCGAAGGGCGACTAGCGGTCAACAATGAGCAGTTCTTC
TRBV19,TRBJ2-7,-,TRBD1,CASSTQGAGALNEQYF,TGTGCCAGTAGTACTCAGGGGGCTGGAGCTTTGAACGAGCAGTACTTC
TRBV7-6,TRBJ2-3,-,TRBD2,CASSRSQLAGTDTQYF,TGTGCCAGCAGCCGATCACAACTAGCGGGCACAGATACGCAGTATTTT
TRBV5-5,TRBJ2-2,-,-,CASSLQAQQNTGELFF,TGTGCCAGCAGCTTACAGGCTCAGCAGAACACCGGGGAGCTGTTTTTT
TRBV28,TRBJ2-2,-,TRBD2,CASGFSGRARSGELFF,TGTGCCAGCGGATTTAGCGGGAGGGCCCGTAGCGGGGAGCTGTTTTTT
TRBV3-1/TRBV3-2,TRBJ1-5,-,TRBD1,CASSLQGRDQPQHF,TGTGCCAGCAGCCTACAGGGGAGGGATCAGCCCCAGCATTTT
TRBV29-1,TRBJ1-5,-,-,CSVAGSSNQPQHF,TGCAGCGTTGCTGGTTCTAGCAATCAGCCCCAGCATTTT
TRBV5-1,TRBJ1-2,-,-,CASSPSGGEGYTF,TGCGCCAGCAGCCCGAGCGGAGGAGAAGGCTACACCTTC
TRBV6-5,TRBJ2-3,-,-,CASRPSGTDTQYF,TGTGCCAGCAGGCCCTCGGGCACAGATACGCAGTATTTT
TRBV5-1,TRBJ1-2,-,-,CASSPGQFDLYYGYTF,TGCGCCAGCAGCCCTGGACAGTTTGATCTTTATTATGGCTACACCTTC
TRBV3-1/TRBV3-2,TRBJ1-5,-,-,CASSRESHSNQPQHF,TGTGCCAGCAGCCGAGAAAGCCATAGCAATCAGCCCCAGCATTTT
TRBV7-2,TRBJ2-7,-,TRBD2,CASSHPGLADHEQYF,TGTGCCAGCAGTCATCCGGGACTAGCGGATCACGAGCAGTACTTC
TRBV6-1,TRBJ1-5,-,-,CASSEGQAINQPQHF,TGTGCCAGCAGTGAGGGGCAGGCGATAAATCAGCCCCAGCATTTT
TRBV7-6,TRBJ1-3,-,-,CASSLATPSSGNTIYF,TGTGCCAGCAGCTTAGCGACTCCGAGCTCTGGAAACACCATATATTTT
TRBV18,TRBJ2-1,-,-,CASSPTLGGAEQFF,TGTGCCAGCTCACCCACCCTTGGCGGGGCGGAGCAGTTCTTC
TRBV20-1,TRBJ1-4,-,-,CSARVGEKLFF,TGCAGTGCTAGAGTCGGGGAAAAACTGTTTTTT
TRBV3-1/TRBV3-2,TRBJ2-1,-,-,CASSQEGSEQFF,TGTGCCAGCAGCCAAGAGGGGAGTGAGCAGTTCTTC
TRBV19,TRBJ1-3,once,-,CASSIAGIPGNTIYF,TGTGCCAGTAGTATAGCTGGCATTCCTGGAAACACCATATATTTT
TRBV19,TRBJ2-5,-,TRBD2,CASSVGLAGGNQETQYF,TGTGCCAGTAGTGTCGGACTAGCGGGAGGGAACCAAGAGACCCAGTACTTC
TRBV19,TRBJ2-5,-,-,CASSKLGETQYF,TGTGCCAGTAGTAAGTTAGGGGAGACCCAGTACTTC
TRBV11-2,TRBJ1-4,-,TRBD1,CASSFRGVLEKLFF,TGTGCCAGCAGCTTCAGGGGGGTACTTGAAAAACTGTTTTTT
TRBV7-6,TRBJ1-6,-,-,CASSLGRGGTTSSSYNSPLHF,TGTGCCAGCAGCTTAGGTCGGGGGGGGACAACATCGAGCTCCTATAATTCACCCCTCCACTTT
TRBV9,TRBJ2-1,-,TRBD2,CASSVSGRYNEQFF,TGTGCCAGCAGCGTTAGCGGGCGGTACAATGAGCAGTTCTTC
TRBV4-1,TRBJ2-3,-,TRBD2,CASSQPLAGASDTQYF,TGCGCCAGCAGCCAACCCCTAGCGGGAGCCTCAGATACGCAGTATTTT
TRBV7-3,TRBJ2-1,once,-,CASSPVAGNEQFF,TGTGCCAGCAGCCCGGTGGCGGGCAATGAGCAGTTCTTC
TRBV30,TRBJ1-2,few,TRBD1,CAWSVQGATMVGYTF,TGTGCCTGGAGTGTACAGGGGGCGACTATGGTTGGCTACACCTTC
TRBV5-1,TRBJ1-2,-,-,CASSLEQNNYGYTF,TGCGCCAGCAGCTTGGAACAGAATAACTATGGCTACACCTTC
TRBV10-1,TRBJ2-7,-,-,CASSESGGAYEQYF,TGCGCCAGCAGTGAGTCTGGGGGAGCCTACGAGCAGTACTTC
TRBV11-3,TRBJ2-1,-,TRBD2,CASSSQLAGVDEQFF,TGTGCCAGCAGCTCTCAACTAGCGGGAGTCGATGAGCAGTTCTTC